This T cell receptor beta chain originates from a study of cytomegalovirus exposure and HLA in healthy donors. As concerns this clone: Its specificity is not known.

Study conclusions and caveats: In a later analysis, CMV-associated beta chains were mostly HLA-associated, it appeared. Solely CMV serostatus was available to characterize immune exposure.

The CDR3 covers 15 residues. Trimming at V came to 0 bases and at J to 1 base, leaving 2 bases not matched to a gene. Germline CDR1 is LNHNV and CDR2 is YYDKDF (reference sequence). The study ran its PCR with 60 Vbeta and 13 Jbeta primers. Produced via immunoSEQ multiplex PCR; TCRdb's table is partial and in-frame only. The sample lists 150,000 to 200,000 clones, roughly 84% seen once, with about 2% in the top ten. This TCR came from a young man in good health and CMV-seropositive. V is TRBV15 and J is TRBJ2-7, with 8 positions matching TRBD2. The sample consisted of PBMCs. The DNA of the CDR3 is TGTGCCACCAGCAGAGAAGCGGGGGCGTCCTACGAGCAGTACTTC. Residues: CATSREAGASYEQYF.